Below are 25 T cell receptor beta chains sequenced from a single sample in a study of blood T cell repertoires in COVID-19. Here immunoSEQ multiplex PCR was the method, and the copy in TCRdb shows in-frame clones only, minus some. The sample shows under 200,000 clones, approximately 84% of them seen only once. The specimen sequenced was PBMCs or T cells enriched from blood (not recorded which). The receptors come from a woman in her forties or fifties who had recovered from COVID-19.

The CDR3 DNA reads TGTGCCAGTAATAATGGGGCCGTGACCTCCTCTGGAAACACCATATATTTT. This encodes CASNNGAVTSSGNTIYF. The gene calls are TRBV19 and TRBJ1-3, with D perhaps matching TRBD1 (5 bases). The CDR3 loop spans 17 amino acids. CDR1 is LNHDA, CDR2 SQIVND, per germline (reference sequence). The germline V and J ends were trimmed by 7 bases and 0 bases, with 19 bases remaining between them.

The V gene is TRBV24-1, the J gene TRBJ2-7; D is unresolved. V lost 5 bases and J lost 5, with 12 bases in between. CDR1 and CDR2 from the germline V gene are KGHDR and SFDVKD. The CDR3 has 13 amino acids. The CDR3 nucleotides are TGTGCCACCAGTGCCCTACGCCCCAACGAGCAGTACTTC. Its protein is CATSALRPNEQYF.

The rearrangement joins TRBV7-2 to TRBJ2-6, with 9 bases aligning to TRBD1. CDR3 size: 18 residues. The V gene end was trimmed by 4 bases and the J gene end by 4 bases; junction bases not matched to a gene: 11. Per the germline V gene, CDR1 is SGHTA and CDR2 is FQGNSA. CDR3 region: CASSSRQGGSAGANVLTF. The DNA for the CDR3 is TGTGCCAGCAGCTCCAGACAGGGGGGCTCGGCCGGGGCCAACGTCCTGACTTTC. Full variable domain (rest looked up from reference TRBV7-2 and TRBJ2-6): GAGVSQSPSNKVTEKGKDVELRCDPISGHTALYWYRQSLGQGLEFLIYFQGNSAPDKSGLPSDRFSAERTGGSVSTLTIQRTQQEDSAVYLCASSSRQGGSAGANVLTFGAGSRLTVL.

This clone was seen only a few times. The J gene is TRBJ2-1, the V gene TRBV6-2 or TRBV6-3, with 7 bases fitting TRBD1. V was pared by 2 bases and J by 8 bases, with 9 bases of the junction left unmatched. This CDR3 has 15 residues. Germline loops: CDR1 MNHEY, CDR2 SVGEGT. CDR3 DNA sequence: TGTGCCAGCAGTTACGGGAACAGGGGTATCGATGAGCAGTTCTTC. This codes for CASSYGNRGIDEQFF.

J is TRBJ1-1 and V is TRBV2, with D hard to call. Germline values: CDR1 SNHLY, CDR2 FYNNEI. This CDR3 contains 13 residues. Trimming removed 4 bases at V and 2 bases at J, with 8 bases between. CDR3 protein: CASSGRGNTEAFF. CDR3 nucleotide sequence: TGTGCCAGCAGTGGTCGGGGAAACACTGAAGCTTTCTTT.

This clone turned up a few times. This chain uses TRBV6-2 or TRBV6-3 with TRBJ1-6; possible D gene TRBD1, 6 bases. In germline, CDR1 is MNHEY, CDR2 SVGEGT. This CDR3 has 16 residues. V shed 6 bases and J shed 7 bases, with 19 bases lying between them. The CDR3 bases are TGTGCCAGCAGCTCGACAGGCCCGCGTCGGAATTCACCCCTCCACTTT. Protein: CASSSTGPRRNSPLHF.

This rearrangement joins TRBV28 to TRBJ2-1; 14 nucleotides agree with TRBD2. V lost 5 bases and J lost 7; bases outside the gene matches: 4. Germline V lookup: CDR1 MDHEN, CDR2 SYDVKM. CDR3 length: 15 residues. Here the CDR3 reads CASSPRTSGRNEQFF. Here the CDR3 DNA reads TGTGCCAGCAGTCCTCGGACTAGCGGGAGGAATGAGCAGTTCTTC. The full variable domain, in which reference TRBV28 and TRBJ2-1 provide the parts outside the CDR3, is DVKVTQSSRYLVKRTGEKVFLECVQDMDHENMFWYRQDPGLGLRLIYFSYDVKMKEKGDIPEGYSVSREKKERFSLILESASTNQTSMYLCASSPRTSGRNEQFFGPGTRLTVL.

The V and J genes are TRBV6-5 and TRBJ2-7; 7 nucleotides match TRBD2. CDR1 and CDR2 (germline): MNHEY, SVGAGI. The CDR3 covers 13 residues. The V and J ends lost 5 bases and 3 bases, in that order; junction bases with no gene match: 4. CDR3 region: CASSRTRVYEQYF. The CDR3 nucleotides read TGTGCCAGCAGTAGGACTAGAGTCTACGAGCAGTACTTC.

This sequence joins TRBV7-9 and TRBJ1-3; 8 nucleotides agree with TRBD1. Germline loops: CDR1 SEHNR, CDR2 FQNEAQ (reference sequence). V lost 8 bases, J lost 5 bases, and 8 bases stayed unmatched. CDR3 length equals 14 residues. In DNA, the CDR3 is TGTGCCAGCTCCCTGGGACAGGCAAGAAACACCATATATTTT. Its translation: CASSLGQARNTIYF.

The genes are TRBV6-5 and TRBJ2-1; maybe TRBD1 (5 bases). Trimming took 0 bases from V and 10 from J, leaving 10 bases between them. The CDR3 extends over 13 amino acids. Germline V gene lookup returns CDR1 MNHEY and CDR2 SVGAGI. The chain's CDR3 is CASSYSPGNEQFF. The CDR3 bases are TGTGCCAGCAGTTACTCGCCAGGGAACGAGCAGTTCTTC.

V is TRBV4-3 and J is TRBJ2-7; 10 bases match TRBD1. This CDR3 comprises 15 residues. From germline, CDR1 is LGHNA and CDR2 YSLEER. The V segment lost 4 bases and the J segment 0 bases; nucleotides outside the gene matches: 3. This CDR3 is CASSRGTGVSYEQYF. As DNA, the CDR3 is TGCGCCAGCAGCCGGGGGACAGGGGTCTCCTACGAGCAGTACTTC.

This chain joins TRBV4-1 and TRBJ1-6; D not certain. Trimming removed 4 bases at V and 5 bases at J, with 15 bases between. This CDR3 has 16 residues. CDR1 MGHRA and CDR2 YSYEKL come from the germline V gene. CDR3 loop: CASSPLWPPNNSPLHF. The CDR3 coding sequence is TGCGCCAGCAGCCCTTTGTGGCCTCCAAATAATTCACCCCTCCACTTT.

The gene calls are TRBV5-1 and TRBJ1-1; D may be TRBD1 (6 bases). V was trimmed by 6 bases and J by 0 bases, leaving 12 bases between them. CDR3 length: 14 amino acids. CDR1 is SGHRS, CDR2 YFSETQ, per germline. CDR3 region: CASTWDTLNTEAFF. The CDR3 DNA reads TGCGCCAGCACCTGGGACACCCTGAACACTGAAGCTTTCTTT.

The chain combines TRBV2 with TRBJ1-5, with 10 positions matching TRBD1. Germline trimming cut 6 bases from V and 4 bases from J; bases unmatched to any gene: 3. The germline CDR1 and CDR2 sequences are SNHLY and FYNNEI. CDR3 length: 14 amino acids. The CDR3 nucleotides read TGTGCCAGCAGCCGGGACAGGGGTAATCAGCCCCAGCATTTT. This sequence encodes CASSRDRGNQPQHF.

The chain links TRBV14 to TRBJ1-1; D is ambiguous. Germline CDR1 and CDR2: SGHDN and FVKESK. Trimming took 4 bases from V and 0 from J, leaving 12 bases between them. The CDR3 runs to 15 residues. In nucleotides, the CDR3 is TGTGCCAGCAGCCTAGACGCGGCTATGAACACTGAAGCTTTCTTT. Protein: CASSLDAAMNTEAFF.

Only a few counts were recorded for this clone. DNA of the CDR3: TGTGCCAGCAGCTTAGATGGGACAGCCTACAATGAGCAGTTCTTC. This encodes CASSLDGTAYNEQFF. V and J are TRBV7-9 and TRBJ2-1; 7 bases map to TRBD1. Germline trimming cut 1 base from V and 2 bases from J; bases unmatched to any gene: 2. The CDR3 covers 15 residues. Germline V gene data show CDR1 as SEHNR and CDR2 as FQNEAQ (reference sequence).

This CDR3 is CASSERVGVYQETQYF. In nucleotides, the CDR3 is TGCGCCAGCAGCGAGAGAGTGGGAGTGTACCAAGAGACCCAGTACTTC. This chain links TRBV5-1 with TRBJ2-5; TRBD2 might be the D (5 bases). The CDR3 has 16 amino acids. V lost 4 bases to trimming and J lost 0 bases, with 16 bases between them. The germline CDR1 and CDR2 sequences are SGHRS and YFSETQ. Supplemented by reference TRBV5-1 and TRBJ2-5, the full variable domain reads KAGVTQTPRYLIKTRGQQVTLSCSPISGHRSVSWYQQTPGQGLQFLFEYFSETQRNKGNFPGRFSGRQFSNSRSEMNVSTLELGDSALYLCASSERVGVYQETQYFGPGTRLLVL.

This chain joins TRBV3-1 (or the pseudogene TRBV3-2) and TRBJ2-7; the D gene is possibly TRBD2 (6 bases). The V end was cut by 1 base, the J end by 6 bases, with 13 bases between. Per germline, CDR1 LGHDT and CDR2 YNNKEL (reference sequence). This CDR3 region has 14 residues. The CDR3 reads CASSQGLAQGEQYF. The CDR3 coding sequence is TGTGCCAGCAGCCAAGGGCTAGCGCAAGGCGAGCAGTACTTC.

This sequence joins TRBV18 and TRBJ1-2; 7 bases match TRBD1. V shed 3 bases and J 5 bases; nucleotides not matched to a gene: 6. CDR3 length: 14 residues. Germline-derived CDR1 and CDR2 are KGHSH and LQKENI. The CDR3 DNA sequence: TGTGCCAGCTCACCTAATGACAGGGATTATGGCTACACCTTC. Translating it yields CASSPNDRDYGYTF.

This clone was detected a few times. This chain's CDR3 is CASSKQGDNQPQHF. The CDR3, as DNA: TGTGCCAGCAGTAAACAGGGAGATAATCAGCCCCAGCATTTT. The chain recombines TRBV2 with TRBJ1-5; D perhaps matches TRBD1 (6 bases). Germline V gives CDR1 SNHLY, CDR2 FYNNEI. Trimming removed 5 bases at V and 4 bases at J, with 12 bases between. The CDR3 extends over 14 amino acids.

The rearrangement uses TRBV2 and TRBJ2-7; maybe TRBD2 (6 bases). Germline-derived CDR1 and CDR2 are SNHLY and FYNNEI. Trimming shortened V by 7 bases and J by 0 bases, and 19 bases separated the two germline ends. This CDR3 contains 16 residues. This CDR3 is CASKDNGGSTSYEQYF. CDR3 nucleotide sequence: TGTGCCAGCAAAGATAACGGGGGATCCACCTCCTACGAGCAGTACTTC.

In DNA, the CDR3 is TGTGCCAGCAGTGAAGCCAGGAGCTTGTGGGGACAGGGAGAACACGAGCAGTACTTC. Protein: CASSEARSLWGQGEHEQYF. V usage is TRBV6-1 and J usage is TRBJ2-7; 9 bases line up with TRBD1. Unmatched junction bases numbered 17, after V lost 0 bases and J lost 5 bases. Per the germline V gene, CDR1 is MNHNS and CDR2 is SASEGT. This CDR3 contains 19 residues.

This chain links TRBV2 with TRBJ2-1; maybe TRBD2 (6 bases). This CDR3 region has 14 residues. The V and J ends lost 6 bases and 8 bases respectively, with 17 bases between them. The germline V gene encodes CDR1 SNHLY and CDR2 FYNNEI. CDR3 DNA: TGTGCCAGCAGGCCGCATGGGGGGAATGATGAGCAGTTCTTC. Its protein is CASRPHGGNDEQFF.

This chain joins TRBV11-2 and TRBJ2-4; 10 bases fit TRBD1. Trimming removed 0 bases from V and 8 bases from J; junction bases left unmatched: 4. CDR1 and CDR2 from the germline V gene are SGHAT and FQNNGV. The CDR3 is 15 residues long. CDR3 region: CASSLESGTGDIQYF. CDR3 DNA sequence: TGTGCCAGCAGCTTAGAGTCCGGGACAGGGGACATTCAGTACTTC.

The CDR3 sequence: CASSLGVRGKHEQYF. The CDR3 nucleotides read TGTGCCAGCAGCTTAGGCGTACGAGGGAAACACGAGCAGTACTTC. This chain joins TRBV11-3 and TRBJ2-7, with a weak D call TRBD2 (5 bases). This CDR3 has 15 residues. The V gene lost 1 base and the J gene lost 5 bases, with 15 bases spanning the gap. Germline V gene sequence: CDR1 SGHNT, CDR2 YENEEA.